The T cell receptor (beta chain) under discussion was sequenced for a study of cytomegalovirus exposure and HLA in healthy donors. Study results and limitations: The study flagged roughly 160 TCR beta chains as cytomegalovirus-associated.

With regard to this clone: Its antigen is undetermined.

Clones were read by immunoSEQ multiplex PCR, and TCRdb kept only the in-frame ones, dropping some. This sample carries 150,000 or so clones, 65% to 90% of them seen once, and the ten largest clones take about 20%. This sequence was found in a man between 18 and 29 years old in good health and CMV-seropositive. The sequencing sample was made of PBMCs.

The CDR3 bases are TGTGCCAGCAGTTACAGCCGTCCCCCCATGAACACTGAAGCTTTCTTT. Protein: CASSYSRPPMNTEAFF. This chain joins TRBV6-5 and TRBJ1-1; D unresolved. Germline values: CDR1 MNHEY, CDR2 SVGAGI. The CDR3 is 16 residues long. Deletions cut 2 bases from V and 0 bases from J, with 13 bases between.